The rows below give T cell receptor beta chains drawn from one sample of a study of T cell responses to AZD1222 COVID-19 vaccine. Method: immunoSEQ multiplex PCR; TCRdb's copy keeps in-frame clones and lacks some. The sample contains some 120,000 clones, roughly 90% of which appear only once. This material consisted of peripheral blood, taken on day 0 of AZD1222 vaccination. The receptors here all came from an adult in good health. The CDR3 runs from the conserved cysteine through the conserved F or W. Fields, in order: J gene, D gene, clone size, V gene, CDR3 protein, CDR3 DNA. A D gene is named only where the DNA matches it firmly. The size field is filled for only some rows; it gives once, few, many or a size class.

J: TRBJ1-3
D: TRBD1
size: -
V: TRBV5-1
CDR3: CASRDRGPAGNTIYF
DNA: TGCGCCAGCCGGGACAGGGGACCGGCTGGAAACACCATATATTTT

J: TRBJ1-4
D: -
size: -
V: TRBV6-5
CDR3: CASSFGHLANEKLFF
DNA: TGTGCCAGCAGTTTCGGGCATCTGGCTAATGAAAAACTGTTTTTT

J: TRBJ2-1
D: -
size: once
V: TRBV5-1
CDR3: CASSLDLAGAYNEQFF
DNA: TGCGCCAGCAGCTTGGACTTGGCAGGAGCCTACAATGAGCAGTTCTTC

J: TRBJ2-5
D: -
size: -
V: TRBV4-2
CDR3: CASSQAEPIGVETQYF
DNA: TGTGCCAGCAGCCAAGCGGAACCGATAGGGGTGGAGACCCAGTACTTC

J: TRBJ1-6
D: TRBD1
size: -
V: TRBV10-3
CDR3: CAISETRGTGVSPLHF
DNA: TGTGCCATCAGTGAGACGCGTGGGACAGGGGTTTCACCCCTCCACTTT

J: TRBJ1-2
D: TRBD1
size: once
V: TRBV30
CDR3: CAWSTSYGQGAFGYTF
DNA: TGTGCCTGGAGTACATCCTATGGACAGGGGGCTTTTGGCTACACCTTC

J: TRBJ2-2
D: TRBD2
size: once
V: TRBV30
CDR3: CAWSLLAGGNTGELFF
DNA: TGTGCCTGGAGCCTGTTAGCGGGAGGGAACACCGGGGAGCTGTTTTTT

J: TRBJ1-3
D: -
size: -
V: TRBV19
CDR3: CASRQGGSGNTIYF
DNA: TGTGCCAGTAGACAGGGTGGCTCTGGAAACACCATATATTTT

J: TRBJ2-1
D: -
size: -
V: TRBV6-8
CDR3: CASSYRSPRAYNEQFF
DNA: TGTGCCAGCAGTTATCGGTCCCCGAGGGCCTACAATGAGCAGTTCTTC

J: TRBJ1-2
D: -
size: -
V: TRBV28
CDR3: CASSTTGSGYGYTF
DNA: TGTGCCAGCAGTACCACAGGGAGCGGCTATGGCTACACCTTC

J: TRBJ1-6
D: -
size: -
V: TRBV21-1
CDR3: CASNVRQAGNSPLHF
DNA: TGTGCCAGCAACGTTAGACAGGCGGGGAATTCACCCCTCCACTTT

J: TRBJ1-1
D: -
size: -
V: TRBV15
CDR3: CATSTQRRGTEAFF
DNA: TGTGCCACCAGCACCCAAAGGCGGGGGACTGAAGCTTTCTTT

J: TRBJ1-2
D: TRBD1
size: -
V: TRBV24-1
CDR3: CATSPGQGNYGYTF
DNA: TGTGCCACCAGTCCGGGACAGGGAAACTATGGCTACACCTTC

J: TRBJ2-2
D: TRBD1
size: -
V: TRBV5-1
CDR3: CASSLQGATGELFF
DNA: TGCGCCAGCAGCTTGCAGGGGGCCACCGGGGAGCTGTTTTTT

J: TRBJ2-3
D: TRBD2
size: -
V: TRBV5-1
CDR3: CASSSAGSSGSLTDTQYF
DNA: TGCGCCAGCAGCTCGGCAGGGTCCAGCGGGAGTCTGACAGATACGCAGTATTTT

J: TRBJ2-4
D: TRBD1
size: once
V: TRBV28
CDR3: CASSPGQGKGKNIQYF
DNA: TGTGCCAGCAGCCCGGGACAGGGGAAAGGCAAAAACATTCAGTACTTC

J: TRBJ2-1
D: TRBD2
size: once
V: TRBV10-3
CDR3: CAISELGGREQFF
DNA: TGTGCCATCAGTGAGTTGGGCGGGAGGGAACAGTTCTTC

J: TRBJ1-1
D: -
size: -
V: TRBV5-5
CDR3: CASTLQGGDTEAFF
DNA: TGTGCCAGCACCCTCCAAGGCGGGGACACTGAAGCTTTCTTT

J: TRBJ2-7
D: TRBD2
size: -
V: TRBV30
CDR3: CALAGGEQYF
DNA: TGTGCCTTAGCGGGTGGGGAGCAGTACTTC

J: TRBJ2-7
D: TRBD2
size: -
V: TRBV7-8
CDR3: CASSFGLAGVHEQYF
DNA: TGTGCCAGCAGCTTTGGACTAGCGGGAGTCCACGAGCAGTACTTC

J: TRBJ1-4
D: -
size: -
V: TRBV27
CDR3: CASSSVGAQPEKLFF
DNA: TGTGCCAGCAGTTCCGTCGGGGCCCAGCCGGAAAAACTGTTTTTT

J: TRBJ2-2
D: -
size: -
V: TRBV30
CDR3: CAWSWGGELFF
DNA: TGTGCCTGGAGTTGGGGCGGGGAGCTGTTTTTT

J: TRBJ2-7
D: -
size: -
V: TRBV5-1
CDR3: CASSPEGQYEQYF
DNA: TGCGCCAGCAGCCCCGAGGGGCAATACGAGCAGTACTTC

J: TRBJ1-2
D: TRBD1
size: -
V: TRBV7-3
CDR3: CASSLGTGGAYGYTF
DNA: TGTGCCAGCAGCTTAGGGACAGGCGGTGCCTATGGCTACACCTTC

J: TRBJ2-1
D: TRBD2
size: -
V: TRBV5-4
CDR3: CASSLRTSGSDEQFF
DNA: TGTGCCAGCAGCTTGAGGACTAGCGGGAGTGATGAGCAGTTCTTC

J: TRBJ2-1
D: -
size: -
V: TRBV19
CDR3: CASTIAPKGSYNEQFF
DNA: TGTGCCAGTACCATAGCGCCTAAGGGCTCCTACAATGAGCAGTTCTTC

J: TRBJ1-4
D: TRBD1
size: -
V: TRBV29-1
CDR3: CSVAGGNEKLFF
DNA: TGCAGCGTTGCAGGGGGGAATGAAAAACTGTTTTTT

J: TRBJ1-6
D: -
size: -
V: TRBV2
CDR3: CASRADAGADSPLHF
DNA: TGTGCCAGCAGAGCGGACGCGGGGGCAGATTCACCCCTCCACTTT

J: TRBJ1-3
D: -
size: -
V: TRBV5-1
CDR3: CASSSSGTDGNTIYF
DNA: TGCGCCAGCAGTTCATCCGGGACGGATGGAAACACCATATATTTT

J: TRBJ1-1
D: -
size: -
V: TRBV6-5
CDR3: CASSPSVGRNTEAFF
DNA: TGTGCCAGCAGTCCCTCTGTGGGGAGGAACACTGAAGCTTTCTTT

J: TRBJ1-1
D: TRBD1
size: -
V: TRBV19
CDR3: CASFRDRVNTEAFF
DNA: TGTGCCAGTTTTCGGGACAGGGTGAACACTGAAGCTTTCTTT

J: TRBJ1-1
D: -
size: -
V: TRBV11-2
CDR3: CASSLEPSGKAFF
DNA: TGTGCCAGCAGCTTAGAGCCTTCCGGGAAAGCTTTCTTT

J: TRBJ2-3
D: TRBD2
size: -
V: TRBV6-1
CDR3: CASSEAGFGRGTDTQYF
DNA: TGTGCCAGCAGTGAAGCGGGTTTTGGGAGGGGCACAGATACGCAGTATTTT

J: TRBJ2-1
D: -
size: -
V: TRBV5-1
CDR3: CASSFYLTDNEQFF
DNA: TGCGCCAGCAGCTTTTATTTGACGGACAATGAGCAGTTCTTC

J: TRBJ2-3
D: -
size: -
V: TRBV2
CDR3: CASSGTVTDTQYF
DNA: TGTGCCAGCAGTGGGACAGTAACAGATACGCAGTATTTT

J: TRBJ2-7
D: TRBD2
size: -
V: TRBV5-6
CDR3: CASSLQLPSGYTPYEQYF
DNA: TGTGCCAGCAGTTTACAGCTGCCTAGCGGCTACACTCCCTACGAGCAGTACTTC

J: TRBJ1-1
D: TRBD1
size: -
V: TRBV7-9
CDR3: CASSLARQGRRVEAFF
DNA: TGTGCCAGCAGCTTAGCCCGACAGGGTCGTAGGGTGGAAGCTTTCTTT

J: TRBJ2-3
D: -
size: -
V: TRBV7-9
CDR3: CACADDSLITDTQYF
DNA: TGTGCCTGCGCCGATGATAGCTTGATCACAGATACGCAGTATTTT

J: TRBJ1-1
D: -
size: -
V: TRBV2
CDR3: CASRVGEAFF
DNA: TGTGCCAGCAGGGTGGGTGAAGCTTTCTTT

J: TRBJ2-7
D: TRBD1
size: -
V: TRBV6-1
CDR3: CASRGGQVTYEQYF
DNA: TGTGCCAGCAGGGGCGGACAGGTCACCTACGAGCAGTACTTC

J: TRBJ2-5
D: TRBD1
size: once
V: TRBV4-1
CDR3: CASSQDRDRTQETQYF
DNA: TGCGCCAGCAGCCAAGATCGGGACAGAACACAAGAGACCCAGTACTTC